A single sample is the source of the 23 T cell receptor beta chains below, sequenced in a study of T cell responses to AZD1222 COVID-19 vaccine. Libraries were prepared by immunoSEQ multiplex PCR; TCRdb keeps only in-frame clonotypes and omits some of them. The sample yields roughly 110,000 clones, less than 95% seen once. The material was peripheral blood, obtained 28 days after the second AZD1222 dose. All receptors derive from an adult who received the AZD1222 COVID-19 vaccine.

The genes are TRBV11-2 and TRBJ2-3; D is perhaps TRBD1 or TRBD2 (6 bases each). CDR3 length: 14 amino acids. V shed 10 bases and J shed 4 bases, with 18 bases lying between them. Germline-derived CDR1 and CDR2 are SGHAT and FQNNGV. This CDR3 is CATGVDGGPDTQYF. Here the CDR3 DNA reads TGTGCCACTGGGGTGGATGGGGGGCCAGATACGCAGTATTTT.

The chain has TRBV7-2 and TRBJ1-2, with D possibly being TRBD1 (5 bases). The V gene lost 5 bases and the J gene lost 4 bases, with 17 bases spanning the gap. The CDR3 runs to 15 residues. The V gene's germline CDR1 is SGHTA and CDR2 FQGNSA. The CDR3 DNA is TGTGCCAGCAGCGTGGACCCGTCGGGGGGCTATGGCTACACCTTC. This sequence encodes CASSVDPSGGYGYTF.

The V and J genes are TRBV5-6 and TRBJ2-3; the match to TRBD2 covers 11 bases. With 2 bases clipped from V and 2 bases from J, the junction kept 4 bases outside the gene matches. This CDR3 is 16 amino acids long. Germline values: CDR1 SGHDT, CDR2 YYEEEE. This CDR3 reads CASSLGTSGYTDTQYF. As DNA, the CDR3 is TGTGCCAGCAGCTTAGGGACTAGCGGATACACAGATACGCAGTATTTT.

The chain links TRBV12-3 or TRBV12-4 to TRBJ1-2; D gene unclear. This CDR3 has 13 amino acids. V lost 2 bases and J 7 bases, leaving 11 bases between the germline ends. CDR3: CASSLPPGGGYTF. For the CDR3, the DNA is TGTGCCAGCAGTTTACCCCCCGGTGGTGGCTACACCTTC.

The chain links TRBV12-3 or TRBV12-4 to TRBJ1-1; no clear D. This CDR3 is 12 amino acids long. The germline V and J ends were trimmed by 0 bases and 10 bases, with 9 bases remaining between them. CDR3 bases: TGTGCCAGCAGTTTAGCGGGGAGCACAGCTTTCTTT. Residues: CASSLAGSTAFF.

V gene TRBV19 combines with J gene TRBJ2-1, with 8 bases matching TRBD2. The germline CDR1 and CDR2 sequences are LNHDA and SQIVND (reference sequence). There are 14 residues in the CDR3. The ends lost 5 bases at V and 5 bases at J; junction bases unmatched: 5. Here the CDR3 reads CASSLLAGHNEQFF. The CDR3 DNA follows: TGTGCCAGTAGTCTATTAGCGGGACACAATGAGCAGTTCTTC. Drawing the rest from reference TRBV19 and TRBJ2-1, the complete variable domain is DGGITQSPKYLFRKEGQNVTLSCEQNLNHDAMYWYRQDPGQGLRLIYYSQIVNDFQKGDIAEGYSVSREKKESFPLTVTSAQKNPTAFYLCASSLLAGHNEQFFGPGTRLTVL.

The rearrangement uses TRBV18 and TRBJ2-7; D is uncertain. With 3 bases removed from V and 0 bases from J, the gap between germline ends came to 15 bases. The CDR3 sequence is 16 residues long. Germline CDR1 KGHSH, CDR2 LQKENI. CDR3 DNA: TGTGCCAGCTCACCGGCACTACAGAGGATCTCCTACGAGCAGTACTTC. This translates into CASSPALQRISYEQYF. The full variable domain, in which reference TRBV18 and TRBJ2-7 provide the parts outside the CDR3, is NAGVMQNPRHLVRRRGQEARLRCSPMKGHSHVYWYRQLPEEGLKFMVYLQKENIIDESGMPKERFSAEFPKEGPSILRIQQVVRGDSAAYFCASSPALQRISYEQYFGPGTRLTVT.

V is TRBV3-1 (or the pseudogene TRBV3-2) and J is TRBJ1-2; no clear D gene. CDR3 length equals 12 residues. Trimming pared 0 bases from V and 8 bases from J, leaving 7 bases between. Germline loops: CDR1 LGHDT, CDR2 YNNKEL (reference sequence). CDR3 DNA sequence: TGTGCCAGCAGCCAAGAACCAGCGGGCTACACCTTC. This encodes CASSQEPAGYTF.

V and J are TRBV6-5 and TRBJ1-1, with TRBD1 matching 8 bases. The V segment lost 6 bases and the J segment 4 bases; nucleotides outside the gene matches: 10. CDR3 length equals 15 residues. From germline, CDR1 is MNHEY and CDR2 SVGAGI. CDR3 DNA sequence: TGTGCCAGCAGCACACCCGGACAGGGAAGCACTGAAGCTTTCTTT. The encoded protein is CASSTPGQGSTEAFF.

V is TRBV7-9 and J is TRBJ1-5; D gene unclear. Germline V gives CDR1 SEHNR, CDR2 FQNEAQ (reference sequence). Trimming cost V 1 base and J 5 bases, with 6 bases left between them. The CDR3 consists of 13 residues. The CDR3 coding sequence is TGTGCCAGCAGCTTAGGCGGGGATCAGCCCCAGCATTTT. It encodes CASSLGGDQPQHF.

This chain links TRBV5-3 with TRBJ1-6; no firm D call. TRBV5-3 is classed as an ORF, of uncertain function. Trimming removed 4 bases at V and 0 bases at J, with 20 bases between. The CDR3 extends over 19 amino acids. This CDR3 reads CARSPTTRTESSYNSPLHF. The DNA for the CDR3 is TGTGCCAGAAGCCCAACAACGCGGACGGAGAGCTCCTATAATTCACCCCTCCACTTT.

The chain combines TRBV27 with TRBJ1-1; D remains unclear. The V gene lost 5 bases and the J gene lost 4 bases, with 14 bases spanning the gap. Germline V CDR1 and CDR2: MNHEY, SMNVEV (reference sequence). CDR3 length equals 14 residues. CDR3 sequence reads: CASSGDTVGTEAFF. CDR3 nucleotides: TGTGCCAGCAGTGGAGACACCGTTGGCACTGAAGCTTTCTTT.

The CDR3 loop reads CASSTPSVEQFF. DNA for the CDR3: TGTGCCAGCAGCACTCCTAGCGTTGAGCAGTTCTTC. The rearrangement uses TRBV9 and TRBJ2-1, with a weak D call TRBD2 (6 bases). The V and J ends lost 4 bases and 9 bases respectively, with 11 bases between them. Germline values: CDR1 SGDLS, CDR2 YYNGEE. There are 12 residues in the CDR3.

The CDR3 DNA reads as TGTGCCAGCAGCCAATACATGAGCCGGGACAGATACAATGAGCAGTTCTTC. As protein: CASSQYMSRDRYNEQFF. The chain couples TRBV3-1 (or the pseudogene TRBV3-2) to TRBJ2-1; 7 bases are shared with TRBD1. The V gene's germline CDR1 is LGHDT and CDR2 YNNKEL (reference sequence). The CDR3 runs 17 residues. Trimming took 2 bases from V and 4 from J; bases not matched to a gene: 11.

CDR3 nucleotide sequence: TGTGCCAGCAGCTGGCAGGGGGCAAAGAGCTCCTACGAGCAGTACTTC. This encodes CASSWQGAKSSYEQYF. The V and J genes are TRBV7-2 and TRBJ2-7, with TRBD1 matching 8 bases. Germline-derived CDR1 and CDR2 are SGHTA and FQGNSA. The CDR3 is 16 amino acids. Losses at the gene ends were 4 bases for V and 0 bases for J; bases not matched to a gene: 8.

This clone is a singleton in its sample. The chain is built from TRBV6-5 and TRBJ1-5; no firm D call. This CDR3 is 13 amino acids long. Germline V CDR1 and CDR2: MNHEY, SVGAGI. V was clipped by 6 bases and J by 0 bases, with 6 bases between them. The CDR3 nucleotides read TGTGCCAGCAGGGATTATAGCAATCAGCCCCAGCATTTT. It encodes CASRDYSNQPQHF.

This chain links TRBV7-9 with TRBJ2-5; maybe TRBD2 (5 bases). Germline lookup yields CDR1 SEHNR and CDR2 FQNEAQ (reference sequence). The ends were cut back, 0 bases at V and 5 bases at J, with 13 bases in the middle. The CDR3 contains 15 residues. Here the CDR3 reads CASSLASLASETQYF. The CDR3 DNA reads as TGTGCCAGCAGCTTAGCGTCCCTAGCCTCGGAGACCCAGTACTTC.

The chain uses TRBV5-4 and TRBJ1-4; weak D call: TRBD1 (5 bases). V lost 1 base, J lost 4 bases, and 14 bases lay in between. The CDR3 covers 16 residues. The germline gives CDR1 SGHNT, CDR2 YYREEE (reference sequence). CDR3 amino acids: CASSLKLGGDNEKLFF. The DNA of the CDR3 is TGTGCCAGCAGCTTGAAATTGGGGGGAGATAATGAAAAACTGTTTTTT.

The chain uses TRBV12-3 or TRBV12-4 and TRBJ1-4, with 9 bases matching TRBD1. Trimming at V came to 9 bases and at J to 8 bases, leaving 7 bases not matched to a gene. The CDR3 has 13 amino acids. This CDR3 reads CASKGQGSEKLFF. CDR3 in DNA: TGTGCCAGTAAAGGACAGGGGTCGGAAAAACTGTTTTTT.

For the CDR3, the DNA is TGTGCCAGCAGCCTAAGGACAGGGGATGAAAAACTGTTTTTT. Translating it yields CASSLRTGDEKLFF. The rearrangement joins TRBV7-2 to TRBJ1-4, with 9 nucleotides matching TRBD1. V lost 5 bases, J lost 6 bases, and 4 bases stayed unmatched. Per the germline V gene, CDR1 is SGHTA and CDR2 is FQGNSA. This CDR3 is built from 14 residues.

This chain joins TRBV6-6 and TRBJ2-7; TRBD2 matches at 7 bases. CDR3 length: 12 residues. Per germline, CDR1 MNHNY and CDR2 SVGAGI (reference sequence). Trimming took 2 bases from V and 7 from J; bases not matched to a gene: 2. The CDR3 DNA follows: TGTGCCAGCAGTTACAGTAGCGGGGAGCAGTACTTC. Residues: CASSYSSGEQYF.

The J gene is TRBJ2-1, the V gene TRBV5-4; 8 bases align to TRBD2. The germline gives CDR1 SGHNT, CDR2 YYREEE (reference sequence). The CDR3 runs to 14 residues. With V trimmed by 7 bases and J by 7 bases, 10 bases remained unmatched. The CDR3 protein is CASREGGPINEQFF. CDR3 DNA sequence: TGTGCCAGCCGGGAGGGGGGGCCAATAAATGAGCAGTTCTTC.

The rearrangement uses TRBV6-5 and TRBJ2-7; D ambiguous. CDR3 length: 15 residues. CDR1 is MNHEY and CDR2 is SVGAGI in the germline V gene. V was trimmed by 0 bases and J by 1 base, leaving 10 bases between them. The CDR3 nucleotides read TGTGCCAGCAGTTACTCCCGTCTTGGGTCCTACGAGCAGTACTTC. Translation: CASSYSRLGSYEQYF.